These 29 T cell receptor beta chains came from one sample sequenced in a study of blood T cells in healthy people across ages. A sample-barcoded 5' primer and a J-beta primer mix were used in a second PCR of roughly 7 to 11 cycles. TCRdb re-derived calls from the 5' RACE reads in MiXCR, one entry per CDR3 protein. The data show around 1,900,000 distinct CDR3 sequences, roughly two fifths seen once. Sequencing used blood. Receptors originate from a human donor in good health.

This clonotype has more than one count but fewer than ten. V is TRBV7-9 and J is TRBJ2-3; 11 bases map to TRBD2. Germline V gene lookup returns CDR1 SEHNR and CDR2 FQNEAQ (reference sequence). V shed 4 bases, J shed 5 bases, and the junction held 2 bases outside the gene matches. CDR3 length equals 14 residues. Written as DNA, the CDR3 is TGTGCCAGCAGCTCGACTAGCGGGATAGATACGCAGTATTTT. Encoded protein: CASSSTSGIDTQYF.

V is TRBV5-5 and J is TRBJ1-5, with 10 bases that match TRBD1. Germline lookup yields CDR1 SGHKS and CDR2 YYEKEE (reference sequence). V dropped 5 bases and J dropped 3; count of bases not matched to a gene: 5. The CDR3 loop spans 15 amino acids. CDR3 in DNA: TGTGCCAGCAGTCACGGGACAGGGGTCAATCAGCCCCAGCATTTT. Its translation: CASSHGTGVNQPQHF.

This rearrangement joins TRBV7-2 to TRBJ2-7; 13 nucleotides match TRBD2. J gave up 8 bases and V 5 bases, and 9 bases lay outside the gene matches. The V gene's germline CDR1 is SGHTA and CDR2 FQGNSA. The length of the CDR3 is 15 residues. Here the CDR3 reads CASSLSGTSGDKQYF. The CDR3 nucleotides are TGTGCCAGCAGCCTATCCGGGACTAGCGGGGACAAGCAGTACTTC. Filled out from reference TRBV7-2 and TRBJ2-7, the complete variable domain reads GAGVSQSPSNKVTEKGKDVELRCDPISGHTALYWYRQSLGQGLEFLIYFQGNSAPDKSGLPSDRFSAERTGGSVSTLTIQRTQQEDSAVYLCASSLSGTSGDKQYFGPGTRLTVT.

Concerning this clonotype itself: Just one base apart from a much larger clone, this may be a read error. This chain joins TRBV9 and TRBJ2-1; perhaps TRBD1 as D (6 bases). The CDR3 is made up of 13 amino acids. Trimming cost V 0 bases and J 12 bases, with 13 bases left between them. Germline V lookup: CDR1 SGDLS, CDR2 YYNGEE. The CDR3 loop reads CASSVATTGLQFF. The CDR3, as DNA: TGTGCCAGCAGCGTAGCCACCACAGGGTTGCAGTTCTTC.

This clonotype was observed a handful of times. The J gene is TRBJ2-1, the V gene TRBV5-1; D is ambiguous. This CDR3 has 13 residues. Germline V CDR1 and CDR2: SGHRS, YFSETQ. V was pared by 2 bases and J by 8 bases, with 11 bases between. CDR3: CASSLGNLDEQFF. The CDR3 DNA reads as TGCGCCAGCAGCTTAGGGAACCTCGATGAGCAGTTCTTC.

This chain joins TRBV7-2 and TRBJ2-3, with D uncertain. Trimming cost V 1 base and J 2 bases, with 10 bases left between them. CDR3 size: 15 residues. The germline V gene encodes CDR1 SGHTA and CDR2 FQGNSA. The CDR3 sequence is CASSLGDKNTDTQYF. CDR3 nucleotides: TGTGCCAGCAGCTTAGGTGACAAAAACACAGATACGCAGTATTTT.

The chain has TRBV7-9 and TRBJ1-5; tentatively, D is TRBD1 (5 bases). Germline assignment: CDR1 SEHNR and CDR2 FQNEAQ (reference sequence). V was cut by 1 base and J by 2 bases, with 9 bases left in between. CDR3 length: 15 residues. DNA of the CDR3: TGTGCCAGCAGCTTAGGCAGGGTAGGCAATCAGCCCCAGCATTTT. Translation: CASSLGRVGNQPQHF.

The V and J genes are TRBV28 and TRBJ2-7; D ambiguous. The CDR3 contains 14 residues. Per the germline V gene, CDR1 is MDHEN and CDR2 is SYDVKM. Between the trimmed V and J ends, which lost 2 bases and 6 bases, there was a span of 14 bases. The chain's CDR3 is CASSLTVPLGEQYF. The CDR3, as DNA: TGTGCCAGCAGTTTAACAGTTCCCCTAGGCGAGCAGTACTTC.

This clonotype appeared many times. The chain employs TRBV12-3 or TRBV12-4 and TRBJ2-5, with D hard to call. This CDR3 region has 13 residues. The ends were cut back, 6 bases at V and 1 base at J, with 9 bases in the middle. CDR3 loop: CASSPSFQETQYF. CDR3 nucleotides: TGTGCCAGCAGCCCCTCTTTCCAAGAGACCCAGTACTTC.

In its sample, this clonotype was seen many times. One end of the junction is discordant with germline, which a read error may explain. The chain uses TRBV5-1 and TRBJ2-7, with a tentative D call TRBD2 (5 bases). This CDR3 region has 13 residues. Looked up from germline, CDR1 is SGHRS and CDR2 is YFSETQ. The CDR3 here is CASSLGSTYEQYF. The CDR3 bases are TGTGCCAGCAGTTTAGGGAGTACCTACGAGCAGTACTTC.

The chain joins TRBV20-1 to TRBJ2-5, with 9 bases that match TRBD2. Germline lookup yields CDR1 DFQATT and CDR2 SNEGSKA (reference sequence). The CDR3 is made up of 14 amino acids. Germline trimming cut 6 bases from V and 5 bases from J; bases unmatched to any gene: 10. This chain's CDR3 is CSARTGAGGETQYF. CDR3 nucleotides: TGCAGTGCCAGGACCGGGGCGGGAGGGGAGACCCAGTACTTC.

V and J are TRBV6-6 and TRBJ2-3, with 9 bases aligning to TRBD1. With V trimmed by 10 bases and J by 4 bases, 6 bases remained unmatched. The CDR3 runs 13 residues. Germline lookup yields CDR1 MNHNY and CDR2 SVGAGI (reference sequence). This chain's CDR3 is CATRDRAADTQYF. For the CDR3, the DNA is TGTGCCACCCGGGACAGGGCGGCAGATACGCAGTATTTT.

The chain couples TRBV5-6 to TRBJ2-4; 11 bases are shared with TRBD2. Losses at the gene ends were 3 bases for V and 0 bases for J; bases not matched to a gene: 11. The germline CDR1 and CDR2 sequences are SGHDT and YYEEEE. There are 19 residues in the CDR3. DNA of the CDR3: TGTGCCAGCAGCTGGGGGATAGCGGGGGGGCCTGGAGCCAAAAACATTCAGTACTTC. Translated: CASSWGIAGGPGAKNIQYF.

This clonotype was recorded a few times. The chain couples TRBV24-1 to TRBJ2-3, with 11 nucleotides matching TRBD2. From germline, CDR1 is KGHDR and CDR2 SFDVKD. With 3 bases clipped from V and 2 bases from J, the junction kept 3 bases outside the gene matches. The CDR3 covers 16 residues. The CDR3 DNA sequence: TGTGCCACCAGTGATGGACTAGCGGGCCACACAGATACGCAGTATTTT. Encoded protein: CATSDGLAGHTDTQYF.

This clonotype was picked up a small number of times. The chain uses TRBV7-3 and TRBJ2-3; D is perhaps TRBD1 or TRBD2 (5 bases each). Per the germline V gene, CDR1 is SGHTA and CDR2 is FQGTGA. The ends were cut back, 4 bases at V and 4 bases at J, with 9 bases in the middle. CDR3 length: 13 residues. For the CDR3, the DNA is TGTGCCAGCAGCTCTCGGGGCTCAGATACGCAGTATTTT. This codes for CASSSRGSDTQYF.

This clonotype was observed many times. The genes are TRBV7-2 and TRBJ2-1; D might be TRBD1 or TRBD2, each matching 5 bases. Trimming took 1 base from V and 3 from J, leaving 10 bases between them. The CDR3 covers 15 residues. Per germline, CDR1 SGHTA and CDR2 FQGNSA. The CDR3 here is CASSLVTGGYNEQFF. The CDR3 bases are TGTGCCAGCAGCTTAGTGACTGGGGGCTACAATGAGCAGTTCTTC.

This clonotype was detected a few times. J is TRBJ2-1 and V is TRBV15, with 11 bases fitting TRBD2. The CDR3 extends over 17 amino acids. Germline CDR1 is LNHNV and CDR2 is YYDKDF (reference sequence). J lost 4 bases, V lost 3 bases, and 8 bases had no gene match. The CDR3 reads CATSRTPTSGGYNEQFF. In DNA, the CDR3 is TGTGCCACCAGCAGGACACCAACTAGCGGGGGATACAATGAGCAGTTCTTC.

This chain links TRBV5-1 with TRBJ1-2; 8 bases align to TRBD1. This CDR3 contains 15 residues. The V gene end was trimmed by 0 bases and the J gene end by 2 bases; junction bases not matched to a gene: 3. CDR1 SGHRS and CDR2 YFSETQ come from the germline V gene. The CDR3 DNA reads TGCGCCAGCAGCTTGGATTGGACAGGGAACTATGGCTACACCTTC. Amino acid sequence: CASSLDWTGNYGYTF.

This clonotype was seen only a few times. The chain couples TRBV4-3 to TRBJ2-7; D gene ambiguous. Trimming removed 0 bases from V and 3 bases from J, with 9 bases in between. Germline V gives CDR1 LGHNA, CDR2 YSLEER. This CDR3 is built from 14 residues. The CDR3 loop reads CASSQEPENYEQYF. The CDR3 nucleotides are TGCGCCAGCAGCCAAGAACCTGAAAACTACGAGCAGTACTTC.

This chain uses TRBV6-5 with TRBJ2-5; D tentatively reads TRBD1 or TRBD2 (6 bases each). The CDR3 consists of 16 residues. Per germline, CDR1 MNHEY and CDR2 SVGAGI. V was cut by 2 bases and J by 5 bases, with 18 bases left in between. This CDR3 reads CASSYLGRGPGETQYF. Written as DNA, the CDR3 is TGTGCCAGCAGTTACCTCGGACGGGGGCCCGGGGAGACCCAGTACTTC.

The chain joins TRBV6-2 or TRBV6-3 to TRBJ1-6, with D unresolved. Trimming left V 5 bases short and J 13 bases short, with 12 bases between. Germline V gene data show CDR1 as MNHEY and CDR2 as SVGEGT. The CDR3 sequence is 12 residues long. CDR3 DNA sequence: TGTGCCAGCAGTATGGACCGTCGGCCCCTCCACTTT. It translates to CASSMDRRPLHF.

The chain couples TRBV5-1 to TRBJ1-4; a weak D match, TRBD1 (6 bases). CDR1 and CDR2 (germline): SGHRS, YFSETQ. The CDR3 runs to 15 residues. V was clipped by 4 bases and J by 2 bases, with 12 bases between them. CDR3 sequence (DNA): TGCGCCAGCAGCGGCCAAGGACAGACTAATGAAAAACTGTTTTTT. Encoded protein: CASSGQGQTNEKLFF. Filled out from reference TRBV5-1 and TRBJ1-4, the complete variable domain reads KAGVTQTPRYLIKTRGQQVTLSCSPISGHRSVSWYQQTPGQGLQFLFEYFSETQRNKGNFPGRFSGRQFSNSRSEMNVSTLELGDSALYLCASSGQGQTNEKLFFGSGTQLSVL.

Worth noting for this clonotype: Relative to the germline gene, one junction end is altered; a read error may explain this. This chain uses TRBV7-3 with TRBJ1-3; tentatively, D is TRBD1 (6 bases). The germline CDR1 and CDR2 sequences are SGHTA and FQGTGA. This CDR3 has 13 amino acids. CDR3 residues: CAGSLGGGNTIYF. The CDR3 nucleotides read TGTGCCGGCAGCCTAGGGGGGGGAAACACCATATATTTT.

V gene TRBV20-1 combines with J gene TRBJ1-2, with 11 positions matching TRBD1. The length of the CDR3 is 15 residues. Trimming removed 4 bases from V and 4 bases from J; junction bases left unmatched: 8. The germline V gene encodes CDR1 DFQATT and CDR2 SNEGSKA (reference sequence). In DNA, the CDR3 is TGCAGTGCTATTGACCGGGACAGGGGGGTCTATGGCTACACCTTC. Its protein product is CSAIDRDRGVYGYTF.

This clonotype was detected many times. The rearrangement links TRBV29-1 to TRBJ2-7; weak D call: TRBD1 (7 bases). Germline CDR1 is SQVTM and CDR2 is ANQGSEA. This CDR3 spans 13 amino acids. The V gene lost 7 bases and the J gene lost 2 bases, with 15 bases spanning the gap. The DNA for the CDR3 is TGCAGCGCTGCAGGGGGGAGGACCTACGAGCAGTACTTC. Encoded protein: CSAAGGRTYEQYF.

This chain joins TRBV6-5 and TRBJ1-2; D is undetermined. This CDR3 has 13 amino acids. V was shortened by 6 bases and J by 4 bases, with 12 bases between the two germline ends. Germline values: CDR1 MNHEY, CDR2 SVGAGI. The CDR3 protein is CASRNEGGYGYTF. CDR3 bases: TGTGCCAGCAGAAACGAGGGAGGCTATGGCTACACCTTC.

The V gene is TRBV12-3 or TRBV12-4, the J gene TRBJ1-4; TRBD1 is a possible D gene (6 bases). The ends were cut back, 3 bases at V and 2 bases at J, with 13 bases in the middle. There are 16 residues in the CDR3. Here the CDR3 DNA reads TGTGCCAGCAGTTTTGGGGAAGGGGGGACTAATGAAAAACTGTTTTTT. Translating it yields CASSFGEGGTNEKLFF.

This sequence joins TRBV4-3 and TRBJ1-2; D perhaps matches TRBD1 (5 bases). Germline V gene sequence: CDR1 LGHNA, CDR2 YSLEER. The CDR3 totals 16 residues. The V end lost 0 bases, the J end lost 4 bases, and 15 bases lay between the germline ends. The CDR3 DNA reads TGCGCCAGCAGCCAAGATCTGAGGGGCGCAATCTATGGCTACACCTTC. This encodes CASSQDLRGAIYGYTF.

The chain couples TRBV19 to TRBJ2-5, with 7 positions matching TRBD1. CDR1 and CDR2 (germline): LNHDA, SQIVND (reference sequence). The trim removed 3 bases at V and 3 bases at J, leaving 4 bases unmatched. This CDR3 is 14 amino acids long. CDR3 DNA: TGTGCCAGTAGTATGTCCGGGACAGAAGAGACCCAGTACTTC. As protein: CASSMSGTEETQYF.